The sequence of this TCR beta chain was determined in a study of blood T cell repertoires in COVID-19. The method was immunoSEQ multiplex PCR; TCRdb's version includes in-frame clones alone and lacks a portion of them. The data show fewer than 35,000 clones, roughly nine tenths seen once. Losses at the gene ends were 1 base for V and 4 bases for J; bases not matched to a gene: 6. CDR3 size: 16 residues. Germline V CDR1 and CDR2: SGHTA, FQGTGA. This receptor was taken from a man between 65 and 85 years old with active COVID-19. V is TRBV7-3 and J is TRBJ2-2, with 7 bases that match TRBD2. The sample taken for sequencing was peripheral blood. CDR3 protein: CASSLMGGGSTGELFF. Written as DNA, the CDR3 is TGTGCCAGCAGCTTAATGGGGGGGGGAAGCACCGGGGAGCTGTTTTTT.